This T cell receptor beta chain derives from a study of blood T cell repertoires in COVID-19. Germline-derived CDR1 and CDR2 are LNHDA and SQIVND (reference sequence). The CDR3 consists of 16 residues. Trimming took 5 bases from V and 3 from J; bases not matched to a gene: 10. TCRdb's copy holds only in-frame clones and misses some; the assay was immunoSEQ multiplex PCR. Among over 200,000 clones listed, 84% were seen once. The sequencing sample was made of PBMCs or T cells enriched from blood (not recorded which). The gene calls are TRBV19 and TRBJ2-1; 7 positions agree with TRBD1. The sequence was obtained from a man aged 55 to 70 who had recovered from COVID-19. DNA of the CDR3: TGTGCCAGTAGTCCCGAGACAGGGAGATACTACAATGAGCAGTTCTTC. This gives the protein CASSPETGRYYNEQFF.